This TCR beta chain appears in the sequencing data of a study of CD8 T cells in Susac syndrome. RNA, at about 0.45 to 1 ug, was reverse transcribed with random hexamers. Amplification of the TCR beta CDR3 was carried out by immunoSEQ multiplex PCR, which spanned a total of 54 Vbeta and 13 Jbeta segments. TCRdb itself ran the immunoSEQ multiplex PCR reads through MiXCR, one entry per CDR3 protein. The repertoire includes about 160,000 distinct CDR3 sequences, 92% of them detected once, and approximately 0.073% sits in the top ten. CDR3 length: 15 amino acids. V lost 6 bases, J lost 4 bases, and 9 bases stayed unmatched. Germline CDR1 and CDR2: MNHEY and SVGAGI. Healthy donors acted as controls, with matching for age and sex. The TEMRA cells underwent FACS enrichment, while the CD8+ and CD4+ T cells underwent negative isolation.

This receptor was taken from a human donor in good health. The sample was CD4+ T cells from PBMCs. This sequence joins TRBV6-5 and TRBJ2-4, with TRBD1 matching over 7 bases. The CDR3 DNA follows: TGTGCCAGCAGCTCCAAGACAGGGCTAAAAAACATTCAGTACTTC. Translation gives CASSSKTGLKNIQYF.